A single sample is the source of the 17 T cell receptor beta chains below, sequenced in a study of T cells after yellow fever vaccination. MiXCR, run by TCRdb on the 5' RACE reads, gives a single entry per CDR3 protein. This sample has a few hundred thousand distinct CDR3 sequences, with 3.5% to 4.5% found just once. Sequences were derived from PBMCs, sampled 15 days after the yellow fever booster vaccination. Source of these receptors: a man aged 18-30 years who received the YFV17D yellow fever vaccine.

This clonotype occurred many times. This rearrangement joins TRBV6-1 to TRBJ1-2; 7 bases align to TRBD1. Losses at the gene ends were 2 bases for V and 4 bases for J; bases not matched to a gene: 7. Germline CDR1 MNHNS, CDR2 SASEGT. There are 15 residues in the CDR3. This chain's CDR3 is CASSESEGGGYGYTF. In DNA, the CDR3 is TGTGCCAGCAGTGAAAGTGAAGGGGGCGGCTATGGCTACACCTTC.

V is TRBV11-1 and J is TRBJ2-5, with D perhaps matching TRBD2 (5 bases). Germline V gene data show CDR1 as SGHAT and CDR2 as FQDESV (reference sequence). CDR3 length: 17 residues. Deletions cut 6 bases from V and 3 bases from J, with 23 bases between. The CDR3: CASSSSSIRVGEETQYF. In DNA form, the CDR3 reads TGTGCCAGCAGTTCTTCCTCCATCCGGGTCGGGGAAGAGACCCAGTACTTC.

This clonotype was seen ten or more times. The V and J genes are TRBV15 and TRBJ2-1, with no clear D. The CDR3 extends over 14 amino acids. The ends were cut back, 2 bases at V and 9 bases at J, with 14 bases in the middle. CDR1 and CDR2 from the germline V gene are LNHNV and YYDKDF (reference sequence). The CDR3 region is CATSRRDESGEQFF. The CDR3 DNA sequence: TGTGCCACCAGCAGACGTGACGAATCCGGTGAGCAGTTCTTC.

This clonotype has at least ten counts. This chain uses TRBV5-1 with TRBJ1-2; a possible D gene is TRBD1 (5 bases). The CDR3 runs to 13 residues. CDR1 is SGHRS, CDR2 YFSETQ, per germline. The V end lost 4 bases, the J end lost 0 bases, and 7 bases lay between the germline ends. CDR3 in amino acids: CASSEDTNYGYTF. The CDR3 DNA is TGCGCCAGCAGCGAGGACACTAACTATGGCTACACCTTC.

Ten or more counts support this clonotype. V and J are TRBV6-2 or TRBV6-3 and TRBJ2-2, with unresolved D. Trimming cost V 4 bases and J 5 bases, with 11 bases left between them. The CDR3 extends over 14 amino acids. Germline lookup yields CDR1 MNHEY and CDR2 SVGEGT. The CDR3 nucleotides read TGTGCCAGCAGTTCTCAGCTATTGACCGGGGAGCTGTTTTTT. It translates to CASSSQLLTGELFF.

V and J are TRBV20-1 and TRBJ2-1; D is unresolved. Germline assignment: CDR1 DFQATT and CDR2 SNEGSKA (reference sequence). The CDR3 consists of 14 residues. CDR3 sequence: CRVRWGSSYNEQFF. The CDR3 nucleotides read TGCAGGGTCCGATGGGGTAGCTCCTACAATGAGCAGTTCTTC.

In this sample, this clonotype turned up a few times. The gene calls are TRBV6-2 or TRBV6-3 and TRBJ1-5; possibly TRBD1 for D (6 bases). V dropped 6 bases and J dropped 5 bases, with 14 bases sitting between them. The CDR3 loop spans 14 amino acids. Germline CDR1 reads MNHEY; CDR2 reads SVGEGT. The CDR3 region has the DNA TGTGCCAGCAGCGTCGCACAGGGAGATCAGCCCCAGCATTTT. This sequence encodes CASSVAQGDQPQHF.

This clonotype was picked up a small number of times. This sequence joins TRBV6-6 and TRBJ1-1; D is ambiguous. From germline, CDR1 is MNHNY and CDR2 SVGAGI (reference sequence). V dropped 11 bases and J dropped 4 bases, with 5 bases sitting between them. The CDR3 has 9 amino acids. The CDR3 DNA is TGTGCCCGTAGCACTGAAGCTTTCTTT. Protein product: CARSTEAFF.

This clonotype was recorded a few times. The rearrangement uses TRBV24-1 and TRBJ2-1; no clear D. Trimming took 3 bases from V and 0 from J, leaving 11 bases between them. This CDR3 comprises 16 residues. The germline gives CDR1 KGHDR, CDR2 SFDVKD. CDR3 coding DNA: TGTGCCACCAGTGATAAGCCAGGTTACTCCTACAATGAGCAGTTCTTC. It codes for CATSDKPGYSYNEQFF.

This clonotype was picked up many times. J is TRBJ1-2 and V is TRBV20-1; 7 bases are shared with TRBD1. CDR3 length: 13 residues. V lost 6 bases, J lost 3 bases, and 7 bases stayed unmatched. Germline V gene data show CDR1 as DFQATT and CDR2 as SNEGSKA (reference sequence). In nucleotides, the CDR3 is TGCAGTGCCCCAAGGGGGACAGACTATGGCTACACCTTC. Translating it yields CSAPRGTDYGYTF.

This clonotype was observed at least ten times. J is TRBJ1-5 and V is TRBV6-5; 7 bases align to TRBD1. Germline V gene data show CDR1 as MNHEY and CDR2 as SVGAGI. The CDR3 spans 15 residues. V trimming: 0 bases; J trimming: 5 bases; junction bases outside the gene matches: 4. The CDR3 DNA sequence: TGTGCCAGCAGTTACTCGTTCCAGGGGGATCAGCCCCAGCATTTT. Amino acids: CASSYSFQGDQPQHF.

This chain uses TRBV7-2 with TRBJ2-5; TRBD2 agrees at 7 bases. Germline loops: CDR1 SGHTA, CDR2 FQGNSA. CDR3 length: 14 residues. Unmatched junction bases numbered 5, after V lost 3 bases and J lost 4 bases. In DNA, the CDR3 is TGTGCCAGCAGCTTGTCGGGGGGAGCAGAGACCCAGTACTTC. Amino acid sequence: CASSLSGGAETQYF.

The rearrangement joins TRBV6-6 to TRBJ1-3; a possible D gene is TRBD1 (5 bases). This CDR3 region has 16 residues. V dropped 5 bases and J dropped 0 bases, with 14 bases sitting between them. Germline CDR1 reads MNHNY; CDR2 reads SVGAGI (reference sequence). CDR3 loop: CASSPTGQGSGNTIYF. CDR3 sequence (DNA): TGTGCCAGCAGTCCGACGGGGCAGGGCTCTGGAAACACCATATATTTT.

This clonotype was counted at least ten times. The chain uses TRBV4-1 and TRBJ2-7; no reliable D call. V was pared by 0 bases and J by 4 bases, with 7 bases between. The germline gives CDR1 MGHRA, CDR2 YSYEKL. The CDR3 extends over 13 amino acids. As DNA, the CDR3 is TGCGCCAGCAGCCAAGATGAGTGGTACGAGCAGTACGTC. It encodes CASSQDEWYEQYV.

This clonotype was seen repeatedly, ten times or more. The CDR3 nucleotides read TGTGCCAGCAGCCAGGGGGGGACCCAGTACTTC. Its protein product is CASSQGGTQYF. The chain combines TRBV7-6 with TRBJ2-5, with D perhaps TRBD1 (7 bases). The germline V gene has CDR1 SGHVS and CDR2 FNYEAQ. Trimming cost V 5 bases and J 7 bases, with 8 bases left between them. This CDR3 has 11 amino acids.

There are many counts of this clonotype. The V gene is TRBV5-1, the J gene TRBJ2-3; D is undetermined. Trimming removed 4 bases at V and 4 bases at J, with 7 bases between. CDR1 is SGHRS and CDR2 is YFSETQ in the germline V gene. The length of the CDR3 is 12 residues. The CDR3 sequence is CASSPPADTQYF. The CDR3, as DNA: TGCGCCAGCAGCCCCCCAGCAGATACGCAGTATTTT.

This clonotype was seen at least ten times. V gene TRBV5-1 combines with J gene TRBJ2-2, with D maybe TRBD1 (5 bases). Trimming cost V 2 bases and J 6 bases, with 8 bases left between them. Per the germline V gene, CDR1 is SGHRS and CDR2 is YFSETQ. This CDR3 spans 13 amino acids. The DNA of the CDR3 is TGCGCCAGCAGCTTTCCAGGGCCCGGGGAGCTGTTTTTT. This codes for CASSFPGPGELFF.